A selection of T cell receptor beta chains follows, all from one sample in a study of blood T cell repertoires in COVID-19. Sequencing was performed with immunoSEQ multiplex PCR; in TCRdb, only in-frame clones are kept and a portion is missing. The sample contains 220,000 or so clones, roughly four fifths of which appear only once. The sequenced sample was PBMCs or T cells enriched from blood (not recorded which). Receptor source: a woman aged 60-75 years who had recovered from COVID-19. CDR3s include the opening cysteine and the closing phenylalanine or tryptophan. D genes are given only for firm matches. Rows may omit the clone size; those that give it use once, few, many or a size class.

J gene | V gene | D gene | clone size | CDR3 DNA | CDR3 protein
TRBJ1-2 | TRBV20-1 | TRBD1 | NA | TGCAGTGCGCCGGGACAGGGCTCCAAAAACTTC | CSAPGQGSKNF
TRBJ1-1 | TRBV7-2 | NA | few | TGTGCCAGCAGCTTAAATACAAACACTGAAGCTTTCTTT | CASSLNTNTEAFF
TRBJ2-1 | TRBV2 | TRBD2 | few | TGTGCCAGCAAGAAGCGGGGGGGCCTCAATGAGCAGTTCTTC | CASKKRGGLNEQFF
TRBJ1-6 | TRBV6-6 | TRBD1 | NA | TGTGCCAGCAGTTACTCGGGACAGGGGCAAACTTCACCCCTCCACTTT | CASSYSGQGQTSPLHF
TRBJ1-5 | TRBV5-7 | TRBD1 | NA | TGTGCCAGCAGCTGCGGAGGGGGCAATTGGCGCAATCAGCCCCAGCATTTT | CASSCGGGNWRNQPQHF
TRBJ1-2 | TRBV19 | NA | NA | TGTGCCAGTAACGTCCCGGGTCTTTCTATTAGCTACACCTTC | CASNVPGLSISYTF
TRBJ2-3 | TRBV6-4 | NA | NA | TGTGCCAGCAGTGACAGAACCGGGGGTCAGGATACGCAGTATTTT | CASSDRTGGQDTQYF
TRBJ2-3 | TRBV7-2 | TRBD1 | once | TGTGCCAGCAGCTTAGTGGGACAGGGGGGAGATACGCAGTATTTT | CASSLVGQGGDTQYF
TRBJ2-1 | TRBV15 | NA | NA | TGTGCCACCAGCAGAGGGTATAGCGACCCTCTGTATGAGCAGTTCTTC | CATSRGYSDPLYEQFF
TRBJ1-5 | TRBV27 | TRBD1 | NA | TGTGCCAGCAGTTCAGGACAGGCGGTTTGGCATTTT | CASSSGQAVWHF